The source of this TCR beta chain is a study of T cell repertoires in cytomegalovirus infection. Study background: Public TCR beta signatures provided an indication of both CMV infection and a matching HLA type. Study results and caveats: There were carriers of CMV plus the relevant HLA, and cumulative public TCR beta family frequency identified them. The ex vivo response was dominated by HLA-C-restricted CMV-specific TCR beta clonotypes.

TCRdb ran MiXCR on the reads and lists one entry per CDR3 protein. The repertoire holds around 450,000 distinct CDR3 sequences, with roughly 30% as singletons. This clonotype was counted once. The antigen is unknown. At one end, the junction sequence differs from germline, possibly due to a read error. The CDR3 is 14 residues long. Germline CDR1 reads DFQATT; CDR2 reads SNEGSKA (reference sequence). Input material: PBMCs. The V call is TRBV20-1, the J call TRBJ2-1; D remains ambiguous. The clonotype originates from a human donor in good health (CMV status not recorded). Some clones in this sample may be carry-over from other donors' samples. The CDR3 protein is CSARDWISHNEQFF. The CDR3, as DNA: TGCAGTGCTAGAGATTGGATCTCCCACAATGAGCAGTTCTTC.